The entry below gives a single T cell receptor (beta chain) sequence along with its context. Its specificity is unknown. This entry belongs to a study of response to subunit inactivated influenza vaccine. TCRdb reprocessed the RT-PCR reads with MiXCR, giving one entry per CDR3 protein. The sample lists roughly 700,000 distinct CDR3 sequences, 11% to 15% seen once, with 6.5% to 8.5% in the top ten. Regarding the study as a whole: T cells newly recruited by each seasonal influenza vaccination are few, the authors suggested.

This CDR3 is 16 amino acids long. CDR1 is SGHAT and CDR2 is FQNNGV in the germline V gene. The V segment lost 1 base and the J segment 5 bases; nucleotides outside the gene matches: 7. The clonotype comes from a man in his fifties or sixties who received an inactivated influenza vaccine. The rearrangement joins TRBV11-2 to TRBJ2-7; 11 bases line up with TRBD1. Sequencing was performed on PBMCs from blood, taken 14 days before vaccination. CDR3: CASSLVGTGGIHEQYF. The CDR3 nucleotides are TGTGCCAGCAGCTTAGTCGGGACAGGGGGGATCCACGAGCAGTACTTC.